The TCR beta chain described here comes from a study of CXCR3-negative and CXCR3-positive naive CD8 T cells. Study-wide results and limits: TRB CDR3s of CXCR3-positive naive cells were more hydrophobic than those of CXCR3-negative naive cells. Between one naive subset and the other, surface CD5 was comparable, and TCR strength was inferred from TRB CDR3 properties.

Each TRB cDNA library was prepared by 5' RACE (with UMI labels). TCRdb reprocessed the 5' RACE reads and reports one entry per CDR3 protein, with no DNA. There are about 130,000 distinct CDR3 sequences in the sample, with under 0.75% held by the top ten. Comment on this clonotype: The antigen is unknown.

The CDR3 totals 12 residues. Germline lookup yields CDR1 DFQATT and CDR2 SNEGSKA (reference sequence). The source is a human donor in good health. Some clones in this sample may be carry-over from other donors' samples. Sequencing used naive CXCR3+ CD8+ T cells from blood. The subset was: CD45RO-CCR7+CD27+CD95- naive CD8+ T cells expressing CXCR3 (TNR3+). This chain connects TRBV20-1 to TRBJ2-7; the TCRdb D gene call, TRBD1, has no DNA to confirm it. The CDR3 reads CSVGGDDYEQYF.